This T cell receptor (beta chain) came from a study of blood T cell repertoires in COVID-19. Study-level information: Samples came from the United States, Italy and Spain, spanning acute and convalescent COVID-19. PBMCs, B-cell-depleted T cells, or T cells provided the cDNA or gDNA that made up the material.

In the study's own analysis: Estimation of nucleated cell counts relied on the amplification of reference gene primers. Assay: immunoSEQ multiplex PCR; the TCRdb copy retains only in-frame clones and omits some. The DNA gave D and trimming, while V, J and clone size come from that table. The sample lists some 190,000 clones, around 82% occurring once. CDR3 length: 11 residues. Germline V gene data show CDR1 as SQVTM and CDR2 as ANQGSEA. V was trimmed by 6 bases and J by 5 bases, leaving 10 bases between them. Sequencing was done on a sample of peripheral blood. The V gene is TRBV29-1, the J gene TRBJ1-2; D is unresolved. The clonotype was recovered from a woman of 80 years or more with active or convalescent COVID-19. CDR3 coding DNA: TGCAGCGTAGCGGGTGTTTATGGCTACACCTTC. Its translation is CSVAGVYGYTF.